One and the same sample provided the 18 T cell receptor beta chains below, sequenced in a study of blood T cell repertoires in COVID-19. Method: immunoSEQ multiplex PCR; TCRdb's copy keeps in-frame clones and lacks some. The data show about 210,000 clones, about nine tenths seen once. Sequencing was done on a sample of PBMCs or T cells enriched from blood (not recorded which). All receptors come from a man aged 25 to 45 in a cohort exposed to, infected with or recovered from COVID-19 (not recorded which).

The chain joins TRBV5-1 to TRBJ2-3; 10 nucleotides match TRBD2. The J segment lost 3 bases and the V segment lost 4 bases, leaving 11 bases of the junction unmatched. Germline V gene sequence: CDR1 SGHRS, CDR2 YFSETQ. CDR3 length: 17 residues. CDR3 coding DNA: TGCGCCAGCAGCGGGGGGCTAGCGGGAGCGGGGACAGATACGCAGTATTTT. Translation: CASSGGLAGAGTDTQYF.

This chain links TRBV5-6 with TRBJ1-1; TRBD1 might be the D (5 bases). Trimming left V 7 bases short and J 10 bases short, with 11 bases between. The CDR3 sequence is 10 residues long. Germline V lookup: CDR1 SGHDT, CDR2 YYEEEE. The CDR3 region has the DNA TGTGCCAGCGGGCAGGGTAGAGCTTTCTTT. Encoded protein: CASGQGRAFF.

The CDR3 region is CATSATGDQPQHF. CDR3 coding DNA: TGTGCCACCAGTGCTACAGGGGATCAGCCCCAGCATTTT. The chain has TRBV24-1 and TRBJ1-5; TRBD1 matches 7 bases. J lost 5 bases, V lost 5 bases, and 2 bases had no gene match. CDR1 KGHDR and CDR2 SFDVKD come from the germline V gene. This CDR3 region has 13 residues.

The chain links TRBV10-2 to TRBJ2-1; D may be TRBD1 (6 bases). This CDR3 comprises 16 residues. In germline, CDR1 is WSHSY, CDR2 SAAADI. V was pared by 6 bases and J by 0 bases, with 15 bases between. CDR3 nucleotides: TGCGCCAGCAGATACTCCGTGGACAGCTCCTACAATGAGCAGTTCTTC. Translating gives CASRYSVDSSYNEQFF.

The chain is built from TRBV28 and TRBJ1-1; the match to TRBD1 covers 8 bases. CDR3 length equals 16 residues. Germline V gene sequence: CDR1 MDHEN, CDR2 SYDVKM. Trimming cost V 7 bases and J 11 bases; bases outside gene matches: 21. CDR3 loop: CASTLGGTGGPPGAFF. Here the CDR3 DNA reads TGTGCCAGCACCTTGGGTGGGACAGGAGGTCCGCCAGGGGCTTTCTTT.

In its sample, this clone was seen a few times. The chain links TRBV27 to TRBJ1-6, with D hard to call. The CDR3 is made up of 16 amino acids. V was cut by 4 bases and J by 4 bases, with 14 bases left in between. Germline CDR1 is MNHEY and CDR2 is SMNVEV (reference sequence). The CDR3 DNA reads as TGTGCCAGCAGTTCCTCCACCCTTACTTATAATTCACCCCTCCACTTT. Translating gives CASSSSTLTYNSPLHF.

The rearrangement joins TRBV27 to TRBJ1-2, with TRBD1 as a possible D gene (6 bases). CDR1 is MNHEY and CDR2 is SMNVEV in the germline V gene (reference sequence). The V gene lost 0 bases and the J gene lost 3 bases, with 11 bases spanning the gap. The CDR3 has 15 amino acids. The CDR3 coding sequence is TGTGCCAGCAGTTTATCCCCCAACAGGGACTATGGCTACACCTTC. Translated, it gives CASSLSPNRDYGYTF.

The V and J genes are TRBV29-1 and TRBJ1-4; 9 nucleotides match TRBD1. J lost 8 bases, V lost 6 bases, and 7 bases had no gene match. The CDR3 runs to 13 residues. Germline loops: CDR1 SQVTM, CDR2 ANQGSEA. The CDR3 sequence is CSVLQGAGEKLFF. CDR3 nucleotide sequence: TGCAGCGTCTTACAGGGGGCAGGGGAAAAACTGTTTTTT.

The rearrangement links TRBV7-3 to TRBJ1-2, with D unresolved. Germline-derived CDR1 and CDR2 are SGHTA and FQGTGA. CDR3 length: 13 residues. The germline V and J ends were trimmed by 1 base and 8 bases, with 11 bases remaining between them. CDR3 in amino acids: CASSLSAGGGYTF. CDR3 in DNA: TGTGCCAGCAGCTTAAGCGCGGGAGGGGGCTACACCTTC.

J is TRBJ2-5 and V is TRBV30; the match to TRBD2 covers 9 bases. Germline values: CDR1 GTSNPN, CDR2 SVGIG (reference sequence). The J segment lost 4 bases and the V segment lost 1 base, leaving 13 bases of the junction unmatched. This CDR3 has 17 amino acids. The CDR3 bases are TGTGCCTGGAGTGGATTATGCGGGAGGGCCCGTGGAGAGACCCAGTACTTC. Its protein is CAWSGLCGRARGETQYF. Combining the CDR3 with reference TRBV30 and TRBJ2-5 gives the whole variable domain SQTIHQWPATLVQPVGSPLSLECTVEGTSNPNLYWYRQAAGRGLQLLFYSVGIGQISSEVPQNLSASRPQDRQFILSSKKLLLSDSGFYLCAWSGLCGRARGETQYFGPGTRLLVL.

The genes are TRBV3-1 (or the pseudogene TRBV3-2) and TRBJ1-1; possible D gene TRBD1, 6 bases. CDR1 LGHDT and CDR2 YNNKEL come from the germline V gene (reference sequence). There are 15 residues in the CDR3. V was pared by 1 base and J by 7 bases, with 16 bases between. CDR3 DNA sequence: TGTGCCAGCAGCCAAGGTAGGGGGAGAAGCGATGAAGCTTTCTTT. This translates into CASSQGRGRSDEAFF.

As DNA, the CDR3 is TGTGCCAGCAGCAATCGAACAGGCGCCCCTCCTAGGGCAGATACGCAGTATTTT. This encodes CASSNRTGAPPRADTQYF. The V and J genes are TRBV21-1 and TRBJ2-3; the table's D call, TRBD1, was not checked against the DNA. TRBV21-1 is listed as a pseudogene. The length of the CDR3 is 18 residues.

The rearrangement joins TRBV5-6 to TRBJ2-1; weak D call: TRBD2 (5 bases). Trimming left V 2 bases short and J 4 bases short, with 13 bases between. Germline V CDR1 and CDR2: SGHDT, YYEEEE. There are 15 residues in the CDR3. Here the CDR3 reads CASSLSGILYNEQFF. The CDR3 DNA follows: TGTGCCAGCAGCTTATCCGGGATTCTATACAATGAGCAGTTCTTC.

This chain links TRBV11-2 with TRBJ2-7; possible D gene TRBD2, 5 bases. This CDR3 has 16 amino acids. Trimming left V 1 base short and J 4 bases short, with 17 bases between. Germline-derived CDR1 and CDR2 are SGHAT and FQNNGV. The CDR3 sequence is CASSLGPAWTEYEQYF. CDR3 bases: TGTGCCAGCAGCTTAGGGCCTGCTTGGACTGAGTACGAGCAGTACTTC.

The gene calls are TRBV10-3 and TRBJ2-7, with 11 nucleotides matching TRBD1. V gave up 8 bases and J gave up 7 bases; unmatched junction bases: 4. Germline V CDR1 and CDR2: ENHRY, SYGVKD. This CDR3 has 12 residues. The CDR3 nucleotides read TGTGCCATCGGACAGGGGGCAGGGGAGCAGTACTTC. Its translation: CAIGQGAGEQYF.

This clone has only a few counts. The chain carries TRBV9 and TRBJ2-1, with D possibly TRBD2 on 5 matching bases. Germline V gene sequence: CDR1 SGDLS, CDR2 YYNGEE. This CDR3 spans 14 amino acids. The germline V and J ends were trimmed by 4 bases and 5 bases, with 13 bases remaining between them. CDR3 sequence reads: CASSPTAGNNEQFF. The CDR3 region has the DNA TGTGCCAGCAGCCCAACCGCCGGGAACAATGAGCAGTTCTTC. The complete variable domain, with remaining parts taken from reference TRBV9 and TRBJ2-1, reads DSGVTQTPKHLITATGQRVTLRCSPRSGDLSVYWYQQSLDQGLQFLIQYYNGEERAKGNILERFSAQQFPDLHSELNLSSLELGDSALYFCASSPTAGNNEQFFGPGTRLTVL.

This clone was found a few times. The same CDR3 also results from other DNA sequences found in this sample. The rearrangement links TRBV9 to TRBJ2-7; maybe TRBD2 (5 bases). Trimming removed 0 bases from V and 1 base from J, with 8 bases in between. In germline, CDR1 is SGDLS, CDR2 YYNGEE. The CDR3 covers 14 residues. Here the CDR3 reads CASSVGGLSYEQYF. The CDR3 region has the DNA TGTGCCAGCAGCGTAGGAGGGTTGTCCTACGAGCAGTACTTC. The variable domain in full, with the rest retrieved from reference TRBV9 and TRBJ2-7, is DSGVTQTPKHLITATGQRVTLRCSPRSGDLSVYWYQQSLDQGLQFLIQYYNGEERAKGNILERFSAQQFPDLHSELNLSSLELGDSALYFCASSVGGLSYEQYFGPGTRLTVT.

The V call is TRBV7-2, the J call TRBJ1-5; D unclear. Germline lookup yields CDR1 SGHTA and CDR2 FQGNSA. The CDR3 length is 15 residues. V lost 3 bases, J lost 1 base, and 10 bases lay in between. The CDR3 region has the DNA TGTGCCAGCAGCTTCTCGGGGTGGAGCAATCAGCCCCAGCATTTT. Its translation: CASSFSGWSNQPQHF.